This T cell receptor beta chain stems from a study of regulatory T cells in long-lasting Graves disease. The table lists this clonotype with many counts. Construction of the TCR beta libraries employed iRepertoire HTBI primers in conjunction with Arm-PCR of CDR3 regions. TCRdb analysed the multiplex PCR reads with MiXCR anew, one entry per CDR3 protein. The sample has approximately 300,000 distinct CDR3 sequences, roughly 18% seen once; the top ten hold about 36%. The time point here: newly diagnosed GD, antithyroid drugs for less than 3 months. The TCR library was prepared using RNA isolated from PBMCs. The authors diagnosed Graves' disease using American Thyroid Association guidelines. The patients included were those that came from an endocrinology department in Xi'an, China. This specimen consisted of peripheral blood mononuclear cells (PBMCs), obtained at new diagnosis, from a patient treated with antithyroid drugs. The sequence was collected from a female donor with Graves disease.

DNA of the CDR3: TGTGCCAGCAGTGTAGGCACACGGGAGGAGCAGTACTTC. Translating it yields CASSVGTREEQYF. The rearrangement joins TRBV2 to TRBJ2-7; D is perhaps TRBD2 (6 bases). CDR1 and CDR2 (germline): SNHLY, FYNNEI. Trimming stripped 4 bases from V and 7 bases from J, with 14 bases between. The CDR3 spans 13 residues. The full variable domain, in which reference TRBV2 and TRBJ2-7 provide the parts outside the CDR3, is EPEVTQTPSHQVTQMGQEVILRCVPISNHLYFYWYRQILGQKVEFLVSFYNNEISEKSEIFDDQFSVERPDGSNFTLKIRSTKLEDSAMYFCASSVGTREEQYFGPGTRLTVT.